This TCR beta chain was sequenced during a study of T cell responses to AZD1222 COVID-19 vaccine. Some clones are missing from TCRdb's copy, which holds only in-frame ones; the method was immunoSEQ multiplex PCR. The profile shows around 73,000 clones, 89% of them singletons. General observations from the study: At baseline, just a handful of AZD1222 recipients tested seropositive. Donor demographics were predominantly white British with a female majority; clonal diversity may be underestimated. Sampling captured repertoires only after the peak T cell response. Spike-specific TCR breadth and depth grew following two AZD1222 doses.

Germline CDR1 reads SGHRS; CDR2 reads YFSETQ. V lost 4 bases and J lost 8, with 9 bases in between. The CDR3 totals 12 residues. As concerns this clone: Its cognate antigen is unknown.

The chain carries TRBV5-1 and TRBJ1-4; D ambiguous. The receptor was isolated from an adult who received the AZD1222 COVID-19 vaccine. This material consisted of peripheral blood, taken 28 days after the second AZD1222 dose. CDR3 sequence (DNA): TGCGCCAGCAGCCCGTTGGGCGAAAAACTGTTTTTT. It codes for CASSPLGEKLFF.